The entry that follows covers one T cell receptor beta chain sequence. What it binds is unknown. This sample stems from a study of identical twins. The study's findings and limits: Whereas memory repertoires showed no such difference, abundant cord blood beta clonotypes carried fewer insertions.

TCRdb ran MiXCR on the 5' RACE reads and lists one entry per CDR3 protein. Here the sample spans about 470,000 distinct CDR3 sequences, more than 20% being singletons. CDR1 and CDR2 from the germline V gene are MNHEY and SMNVEV (reference sequence). The CDR3 is made up of 12 amino acids. V shed 5 bases, J shed 12 bases, and the junction held 3 bases outside the gene matches. This sample was shared with a second study, whose subject was T cells expressing NK-cell markers. As that report states: These same clonotypes (in several donors) also led the CD3+CD56-NKG2C+ fraction.

This sequence joins TRBV27 and TRBJ2-2, with 10 positions matching TRBD1. The sequence came from a woman aged 18 to 35 in good health. Sequencing was done on a sample of CD4+ T cells sorted from blood. The CDR3 nucleotides are TGTGCCAGCAGTAGGGGACAGGGGAAGCTGTTTTTT. Its translation is CASSRGQGKLFF.